Each of the 22 T cell receptor beta chains below was sequenced from the same sample in a study of molecular identifiers for immune sequencing clone quantification. TCRdb itself ran the PCR reads through MiXCR, one entry per CDR3 protein. Of 460,000 or so distinct CDR3 sequences detected, about 20% appear once; the ten largest clones hold about 0.8%. Sequenced: naive CD8+ T cells from blood, with Jurkat cell RNA spiked in. Described subset: FACS-sorted CD8+CD4-CCR7+CD45RA+ naive T cells. All receptors derive from a human donor in good health. Some libraries in this study had Jurkat cell RNA spiked in.

This clonotype was found many times. V is TRBV4-3 and J is TRBJ1-1; maybe TRBD1 (6 bases). CDR1 LGHNA and CDR2 YSLEER come from the germline V gene. The CDR3 is made up of 14 amino acids. V lost 3 bases, J lost 5 bases, and 13 bases lay in between. CDR3: CASSQIQGWTEAFF. Written as DNA, the CDR3 is TGCGCCAGCAGCCAGATACAGGGTTGGACTGAAGCTTTCTTT.

This rearrangement joins TRBV7-9 to TRBJ1-3; D not resolved. This CDR3 is built from 19 residues. V was trimmed by 0 bases and J by 1 base, leaving 19 bases between them. Germline CDR1 and CDR2: SEHNR and FQNEAQ (reference sequence). CDR3 sequence: CASSLARAEEAPSGNTIYF. CDR3 coding DNA: TGTGCCAGCAGCTTAGCTAGGGCGGAAGAAGCCCCGTCTGGAAACACCATATATTTT.

This clonotype was observed a few times. One junction end disagrees with the germline gene, perhaps due to a read error. The chain recombines TRBV28 with TRBJ1-1; weak D call: TRBD1 (5 bases). Germline V gene lookup returns CDR1 MDHEN and CDR2 SYDVKM. There are 16 residues in the CDR3. The CDR3 DNA reads TGTGCCAGCAGTTTTCCACAGGCTCGATGGAACACTGAAGCTCTCTTT. This translates into CASSFPQARWNTEALF.

Notes on this clonotype: Possible read error: a much larger clone is one base away. The V gene is TRBV20-1, the J gene TRBJ1-1; D is undetermined. Germline V CDR1 and CDR2: DFQATT, SNEGSKA (reference sequence). This CDR3 has 11 residues. CDR3 protein: CSTRGLTEAFF. CDR3 nucleotide sequence: TGCAGTACTAGAGGCCTCACTGAAGCTTTCTTT.

The table lists this clonotype with many counts. This sequence joins TRBV6-5 and TRBJ2-3, with 13 bases that match TRBD2. Germline CDR1 MNHEY, CDR2 SVGAGI. The CDR3 loop spans 15 amino acids. V shed 5 bases, J shed 6 bases, and the junction held 5 bases outside the gene matches. CDR3: CASSRTSGRSDTQYF. CDR3 bases: TGTGCCAGCAGTCGGACTAGCGGGAGATCGGATACGCAGTATTTT.

This clonotype showed up just once. This may arise from a read error, as a much more abundant clone is one base away. J is TRBJ1-2 and V is TRBV30; D gene ambiguous. V was clipped by 2 bases and J by 10 bases, with 17 bases between them. CDR1 and CDR2 from the germline V gene are GTSNPN and SVGIG (reference sequence). This CDR3 region has 13 residues. The CDR3 sequence: CAWSIGAAMIYTF. The CDR3 region has the DNA TGTGCCTGGAGTATAGGAGCGGCCATGATCTACACCTTC.

This clonotype appeared many times. The chain is built from TRBV5-8 and TRBJ2-3; TRBD2 matches 10 bases. The junction had 3 bases not matched to a gene; V was cut back by 4 bases and J by 4 bases. The germline V gene has CDR1 SGHTS and CDR2 YDEGEE. The CDR3 sequence is 14 residues long. The CDR3 is CASSPGLAPDTQYF. CDR3 nucleotide sequence: TGTGCCAGCAGCCCGGGACTAGCGCCAGATACGCAGTATTTT.

The chain carries TRBV4-1 and TRBJ1-2; possible D gene TRBD1, 5 bases. V lost 0 bases, J lost 4 bases, and 12 bases lay in between. The CDR3 consists of 15 residues. Per the germline V gene, CDR1 is MGHRA and CDR2 is YSYEKL. CDR3 DNA: TGCGCCAGCAGCCAAGATAAATGGGGGAGCTATGGCTACACCTTC. This sequence encodes CASSQDKWGSYGYTF.

The sample holds many counts of this clonotype. The J gene is TRBJ2-3, the V gene TRBV28, with 7 bases identical to TRBD1. The CDR3 totals 16 residues. The trim removed 2 bases at V and 2 bases at J, leaving 7 bases unmatched. CDR1 MDHEN and CDR2 SYDVKM come from the germline V gene. The CDR3, as DNA: TGTGCCAGCAGTTTACCCGACAGGGAATACACAGATACGCAGTATTTT. It specifies CASSLPDREYTDTQYF.

Regarding this clonotype: The CDR3 end shows no conserved phenylalanine or tryptophan, and so a read error is likely. The rearrangement joins TRBV4-2 to TRBJ2-7, with D perhaps TRBD1 (6 bases). The CDR3 runs 15 residues. Trimming left V 0 bases short and J 2 bases short, with 11 bases between. From germline, CDR1 is LGHNA and CDR2 YNFKEQ. Here the CDR3 reads CASSQDPAGAYEQYL. The CDR3 coding sequence is TGTGCCAGCAGCCAAGATCCGGCAGGGGCCTACGAGCAGTACCTC.

This clonotype has at least ten counts. The chain links TRBV7-3 to TRBJ2-3; 8 nucleotides match TRBD1. The CDR3 totals 15 residues. Germline-derived CDR1 and CDR2 are SGHTA and FQGTGA. The trim removed 3 bases at V and 4 bases at J, leaving 6 bases unmatched. The CDR3 spells CASSLVGRGPDTQYF. The CDR3 coding sequence is TGTGCCAGCAGCTTGGTAGGCAGGGGGCCAGATACGCAGTATTTT.

Note on this clonotype: A read error may explain this, as a much larger clone is one base away. V gene TRBV4-1 combines with J gene TRBJ1-1; no definite D call. Trimming pared 4 bases from V and 5 bases from J, leaving 11 bases between. The CDR3 covers 13 residues. Per the germline V gene, CDR1 is MGHRA and CDR2 is YSYEKL. The chain's CDR3 is CASSPLASTEAFF. As DNA, the CDR3 is TGCGCCAGCAGCCCCCTGGCGTCGACTGAAGCTTTCTTT.

This clonotype was seen repeatedly, ten times or more. The chain recombines TRBV29-1 with TRBJ2-2; the D is unclear. Germline values: CDR1 SQVTM, CDR2 ANQGSEA. The CDR3 sequence is 12 residues long. V was shortened by 6 bases and J by 6 bases, with 11 bases between the two germline ends. Here the CDR3 DNA reads TGCAGCGTCGCGGATCAGGCCGGGGAGCTGTTTTTT. Protein sequence: CSVADQAGELFF.

This clonotype occurred many times. This chain uses TRBV15 with TRBJ1-5; D not resolved. The CDR3 sequence is 13 residues long. Germline CDR1 LNHNV, CDR2 YYDKDF (reference sequence). V dropped 5 bases and J dropped 5 bases, with 10 bases sitting between them. DNA for the CDR3: TGTGCCACCAGCTCAGAAGGTGATCAGCCCCAGCATTTT. Residues: CATSSEGDQPQHF.

The table lists this clonotype with many counts. This chain links TRBV4-3 with TRBJ2-7; D gene uncertain. The CDR3 contains 16 residues. The germline CDR1 and CDR2 sequences are LGHNA and YSLEER. V lost 1 base and J 3 bases, leaving 16 bases between the germline ends. In DNA, the CDR3 is TGCGCCAGCAGCCAAGGTCTCGCGGCATTCGACTACGAGCAGTACTTC. Amino acids: CASSQGLAAFDYEQYF.

Comments on this clonotype: One end of the junction is discordant with germline, which a read error may explain. This chain uses TRBV15 with TRBJ1-1, with D uncertain. Germline loops: CDR1 LNHNV, CDR2 YYDKDF (reference sequence). The CDR3 extends over 13 amino acids. The CDR3 here is CATNDMRNTGAFF. The CDR3, as DNA: TGTGCCACCAACGACATGAGGAACACTGGAGCTTTCTTT.

As for this clonotype: This sequence may be a read error, since a much larger clone differs from it by one base. This chain links TRBV6-2 or TRBV6-3 with TRBJ2-2; tentatively, D is TRBD2 (5 bases). This CDR3 has 13 residues. Germline V gene sequence: CDR1 MNHEY, CDR2 SVGEGT. The CDR3 region is CASSYWTTGELVF. The DNA for the CDR3 is TGTGCCAGCAGTTACTGGACCACCGGGGAGCTGGTTTTT.

This clonotype was counted ten times or more. The chain carries TRBV4-3 and TRBJ2-5; D unresolved. V was clipped by 2 bases and J by 0 bases, with 4 bases between them. In germline, CDR1 is LGHNA, CDR2 YSLEER. The CDR3 has 13 amino acids. CDR3 coding DNA: TGCGCCAGCAGCCAAACCGACCAAGAGACCCAGTACTTC. Translation: CASSQTDQETQYF.

Details on this clonotype: A read error may account for a junction end that differs from germline. The chain carries TRBV7-7 and TRBJ2-3; no clear D. The V gene's germline CDR1 is SSHAT and CDR2 FNYEAQ (reference sequence). CDR3 length equals 13 residues. The chain's CDR3 is CASSLDSADTRYF. The CDR3 DNA is TGTGCCAGCAGCTTAGACAGTGCAGATACGCGGTATTTT.

This clonotype was seen more than once but under ten times. As DNA, the CDR3 is TGTGCCAGCAGTAACCTGGGACAGATCCACGAGCAGTACTTC. It specifies CASSNLGQIHEQYF. The V gene is TRBV28, the J gene TRBJ2-7; 7 positions match TRBD1. This CDR3 has 14 residues. Germline assignment: CDR1 MDHEN and CDR2 SYDVKM. The J segment lost 5 bases and the V segment lost 5 bases, leaving 9 bases of the junction unmatched.

The chain recombines TRBV15 with TRBJ2-3; maybe TRBD2 (5 bases). V lost 1 base, J lost 4 bases, and 9 bases lay in between. CDR1 LNHNV and CDR2 YYDKDF come from the germline V gene (reference sequence). The CDR3 is made up of 14 amino acids. In nucleotides, the CDR3 is TGTGCCACCAGCAGAGGGGGAGTCCCAGATACGCAGTATTTT. Translation gives CATSRGGVPDTQYF.

This clonotype was found many times. J is TRBJ1-4 and V is TRBV6-1, with a possible D match to TRBD1 (6 bases). CDR1 and CDR2 from the germline V gene are MNHNS and SASEGT. The CDR3 is made up of 13 amino acids. Trimming removed 7 bases at V and 8 bases at J, with 14 bases between. In DNA form, the CDR3 reads TGTGCCAGCACAACAGGGCTAGAGGAAAAACTGTTTTTT. It yields the protein CASTTGLEEKLFF.